The 21 T cell receptor beta chains presented below share a single source sample, sequenced in a study of siplizumab effects on memory and regulatory T cells. Only in-frame clones appear in the TCRdb table, and some are missing; sequencing was by immunoSEQ multiplex PCR. Among 110,000 or so clones, approximately 94% were seen once, and the ten largest hold 0.32%. The sample was CD4+ T cells sorted from blood. These receptors originate from a human donor in good health.

The chain has TRBV6-6 and TRBJ1-1, with a possible D match to TRBD1 (5 bases). From germline, CDR1 is MNHNY and CDR2 SVGAGI (reference sequence). The CDR3 totals 15 residues. V lost 5 bases and J 5 bases, leaving 18 bases between the germline ends. The CDR3 loop is CASSPLPTVWTEAFF. CDR3 DNA: TGTGCCAGCAGTCCCCTACCGACAGTTTGGACTGAAGCTTTCTTT.

The genes are TRBV10-3 and TRBJ1-2; 7 bases agree with TRBD1. V shed 2 bases and J 5 bases; nucleotides not matched to a gene: 2. The CDR3 length is 13 residues. CDR1 and CDR2 (germline): ENHRY, SYGVKD. The CDR3 region has the DNA TGTGCCATCAGTGAGGACAGGGATTATGGCTACACCTTC. The encoded protein is CAISEDRDYGYTF.

V usage is TRBV5-1 and J usage is TRBJ2-2; D is possibly TRBD1 (5 bases). The CDR3 totals 15 residues. CDR1 is SGHRS, CDR2 YFSETQ, per germline. V shed 3 bases and J shed 3 bases, with 12 bases lying between them. In nucleotides, the CDR3 is TGCGCCAGCAGCTCCCAGGGCGTGTACACCGGGGAGCTGTTTTTT. Its protein is CASSSQGVYTGELFF.

This clone is a singleton in its sample. This chain links TRBV4-2 with TRBJ1-2, with D unclear. The CDR3 consists of 14 residues. The V gene's germline CDR1 is LGHNA and CDR2 YNFKEQ. V was clipped by 2 bases and J by 10 bases, with 17 bases between them. CDR3 DNA sequence: TGTGCCAGCAGCCAACGGTCGGTACAGACACTCTACACCTTC. Translated, it gives CASSQRSVQTLYTF.

This chain links TRBV12-5 with TRBJ2-3; possible D gene TRBD2, 8 bases. Germline CDR1 is LGHNT and CDR2 is FRNRAP. The ends were cut back, 5 bases at V and 3 bases at J, with 18 bases in the middle. This CDR3 has 16 amino acids. The CDR3: CASGVGVAGQTDTQYF. The CDR3 DNA sequence: TGTGCTAGTGGTGTCGGGGTAGCGGGACAGACAGATACGCAGTATTTT.

The chain recombines TRBV5-6 with TRBJ1-3; D gene uncertain. Trimming removed 1 base from V and 4 bases from J, with 12 bases in between. CDR3 length equals 15 residues. Germline CDR1 is SGHDT and CDR2 is YYEEEE. In DNA form, the CDR3 reads TGTGCCAGCAGCTTGCGAGGTTTTGACGGAAACACCATATATTTT. Protein product: CASSLRGFDGNTIYF. The variable domain in full, with the rest retrieved from reference TRBV5-6 and TRBJ1-3, is DAGVTQSPTHLIKTRGQQVTLRCSPKSGHDTVSWYQQALGQGPQFIFQYYEEEERQRGNFPDRFSGHQFPNYSSELNVNALLLGDSALYLCASSLRGFDGNTIYFGEGSWLTVV.

The J gene is TRBJ1-3, the V gene TRBV7-9; perhaps TRBD1 as D (5 bases). Trimming took off 5 bases at V and 2 bases at J, with 13 bases between the two ends. The CDR3 is made up of 15 amino acids. Germline CDR1 reads SEHNR; CDR2 reads FQNEAQ (reference sequence). CDR3 DNA sequence: TGTGCCAGCAGCCAGAGGGGACTGGCTGGAAACACCATATATTTT. As protein: CASSQRGLAGNTIYF.

The chain employs TRBV15 and TRBJ1-3; 10 nucleotides line up with TRBD1. CDR1 and CDR2 from the germline V gene are LNHNV and YYDKDF (reference sequence). Trimming cost V 6 bases and J 4 bases; bases outside gene matches: 9. The CDR3 runs 16 residues. The CDR3 nucleotides read TGTGCCACCAGTGAGGGGACAGGGGTAGCGGGAAACACCATATATTTT. Its protein is CATSEGTGVAGNTIYF.

DNA of the CDR3: TGTGCCAGCAGCTTGGCCGGGGGGCGCGAGCAGTACTTC. Translated, it gives CASSLAGGREQYF. This chain links TRBV5-4 with TRBJ2-7, with D possibly TRBD2 on 7 matching bases. V gave up 0 bases and J gave up 6 bases, with 10 bases separating them. Germline lookup yields CDR1 SGHNT and CDR2 YYREEE (reference sequence). The CDR3 covers 13 residues.

This chain connects TRBV9 to TRBJ1-4, with 7 bases that match TRBD1. Germline CDR1 and CDR2: SGDLS and YYNGEE. The length of the CDR3 is 14 residues. V shed 4 bases, J shed 8 bases, and the junction held 8 bases outside the gene matches. CDR3 in amino acids: CASSPTQGDEKLFF. The CDR3 DNA follows: TGTGCCAGCAGCCCCACCCAGGGGGACGAAAAACTGTTTTTT. The full variable domain, in which reference TRBV9 and TRBJ1-4 provide the parts outside the CDR3, is DSGVTQTPKHLITATGQRVTLRCSPRSGDLSVYWYQQSLDQGLQFLIQYYNGEERAKGNILERFSAQQFPDLHSELNLSSLELGDSALYFCASSPTQGDEKLFFGSGTQLSVL.

This clone was seen once. The chain carries TRBV6-1 and TRBJ2-1; D gene ambiguous. Trimming cost V 1 base and J 2 bases, with 9 bases left between them. In germline, CDR1 is MNHNS, CDR2 SASEGT. This CDR3 is 15 amino acids long. The DNA for the CDR3 is TGTGCCAGCAGTGAAGAAAATGCACCCTACAATGAGCAGTTCTTC. Protein product: CASSEENAPYNEQFF.

The chain uses TRBV18 and TRBJ2-7, with 9 bases identical to TRBD1. Germline V gene lookup returns CDR1 KGHSH and CDR2 LQKENI. The CDR3 length is 15 residues. V gave up 3 bases and J gave up 2 bases; unmatched junction bases: 5. The CDR3 DNA reads TGTGCCAGCTCACCCGGGACAGGGTACACCTACGAGCAGTACTTC. Residues: CASSPGTGYTYEQYF.

The chain employs TRBV11-2 and TRBJ2-1, with 10 bases matching TRBD2. V gave up 1 base and J gave up 6 bases; unmatched junction bases: 3. The CDR3 has 15 residues. CDR1 and CDR2 (germline): SGHAT, FQNNGV. CDR3 residues: CASSLVGTSANEQFF. CDR3 DNA sequence: TGTGCCAGCAGCTTAGTTGGGACTAGCGCCAATGAGCAGTTCTTC.

The chain employs TRBV5-6 and TRBJ1-4; D remains unclear. This CDR3 is 12 amino acids long. In germline, CDR1 is SGHDT, CDR2 YYEEEE. V lost 3 bases, J lost 8 bases, and 8 bases lay in between. CDR3 bases: TGTGCCAGCAGCTGGAGAATGGAAAAACTGTTTTTT. Protein sequence: CASSWRMEKLFF. The entire variable domain, with the rest obtained from reference TRBV5-6 and TRBJ1-4, is as follows: DAGVTQSPTHLIKTRGQQVTLRCSPKSGHDTVSWYQQALGQGPQFIFQYYEEEERQRGNFPDRFSGHQFPNYSSELNVNALLLGDSALYLCASSWRMEKLFFGSGTQLSVL.

The chain carries TRBV27 and TRBJ2-5, with D maybe TRBD2 (7 bases). The germline CDR1 and CDR2 sequences are MNHEY and SMNVEV (reference sequence). This CDR3 is built from 15 residues. V was pared by 1 base and J by 3 bases, with 12 bases between. CDR3 bases: TGTGCCAGCAGTTTATTCCAGGGGAGGGAAGAGACCCAGTACTTC. This sequence encodes CASSLFQGREETQYF.

The table lists this clone with a few counts. The J gene is TRBJ2-7, the V gene TRBV11-2; D unresolved. The CDR3 is 14 amino acids. Germline V gives CDR1 SGHAT, CDR2 FQNNGV. V lost 1 base, J lost 2 bases, and 9 bases lay in between. The DNA of the CDR3 is TGTGCCAGCAGCTTAGTAGGTCGAACCTACGAGCAGTACTTC. Its protein is CASSLVGRTYEQYF.

J is TRBJ1-1 and V is TRBV6-1; 11 bases align to TRBD1. The CDR3 totals 14 residues. With V trimmed by 7 bases and J by 11 bases, 12 bases remained unmatched. Germline CDR1 reads MNHNS; CDR2 reads SASEGT. CDR3 amino acids: CASNRGQGASEAFF. DNA of the CDR3: TGTGCCAGCAATCGAGGACAGGGGGCCTCAGAGGCTTTCTTT.

The chain is built from TRBV7-9 and TRBJ1-1; D gene unclear. Germline V gives CDR1 SEHNR, CDR2 FQNEAQ (reference sequence). This CDR3 is 13 amino acids long. V lost 2 bases, J lost 2 bases, and 6 bases lay in between. CDR3: CASSLSLNTEAFF. CDR3 DNA sequence: TGTGCCAGCAGCTTATCCTTAAACACTGAAGCTTTCTTT.

The CDR3 region has the DNA TGTGCCAGACGACCTACGAACTATGGCTACACCTTC. Residues: CARRPTNYGYTF. This chain connects TRBV2 to TRBJ1-2; no reliable D call. CDR3 size: 12 residues. CDR1 and CDR2 (germline): SNHLY, FYNNEI. V was cut by 9 bases and J by 2 bases, with 10 bases left in between.

The V gene is TRBV6-1, the J gene TRBJ2-1; the D call may be TRBD1 or TRBD2 (5 bases each). The V and J ends lost 1 base and 7 bases respectively, with 14 bases between them. The germline V gene has CDR1 MNHNS and CDR2 SASEGT. This CDR3 spans 15 amino acids. CDR3 nucleotide sequence: TGTGCCAGCAGTGAAGGGGGGTCGCTTAGGAATGAGCAGTTCTTC. Protein product: CASSEGGSLRNEQFF.

The J gene is TRBJ2-1, the V gene TRBV14; 10 bases are a match to TRBD2. This CDR3 spans 16 amino acids. Unmatched junction bases numbered 3, after V lost 1 base and J lost 3 bases. Germline-derived CDR1 and CDR2 are SGHDN and FVKESK. CDR3 sequence: CASSQGSGRVYNEQFF. In DNA, the CDR3 is TGTGCCAGCAGCCAAGGAAGCGGGAGGGTCTACAATGAGCAGTTCTTC.